One T cell receptor (beta chain) is described in this entry. What it recognizes is unknown. The sample is drawn from a study of shared clonotypes between healthy human individuals. There are 12 residues in the CDR3. Trimming cost V 7 bases and J 6 bases; bases outside gene matches: 8. From germline, CDR1 is SQVTM and CDR2 ANQGSEA. This was a deep-level run. Sequencing was performed with immunoSEQ multiplex PCR; in TCRdb, only in-frame clones are kept and a portion is missing. The table records nearly 1,000,000 clones, 76% of them present only once. Recent acute infections and vaccinations were absent in the healthy HIV-negative adult donors. The investigators split CD4+ cells into a CD45RA+ naive subset and a CD45RA-negative memory subset. Study-level findings and limits: Shared across a few donors were around 4.7% of the naive CD4 clonotypes.

This TCR derives from a man between 18 and 29 years old in good health. The gene calls are TRBV29-1 and TRBJ1-1; 7 bases are shared with TRBD1. The source material was memory CD4+ T cells sorted from blood. Subset described: CD45RA-negative fraction. The CDR3 region is CSGRQGGAEAFF. As DNA, the CDR3 is TGCAGCGGGAGGCAGGGGGGGGCTGAAGCTTTCTTT.